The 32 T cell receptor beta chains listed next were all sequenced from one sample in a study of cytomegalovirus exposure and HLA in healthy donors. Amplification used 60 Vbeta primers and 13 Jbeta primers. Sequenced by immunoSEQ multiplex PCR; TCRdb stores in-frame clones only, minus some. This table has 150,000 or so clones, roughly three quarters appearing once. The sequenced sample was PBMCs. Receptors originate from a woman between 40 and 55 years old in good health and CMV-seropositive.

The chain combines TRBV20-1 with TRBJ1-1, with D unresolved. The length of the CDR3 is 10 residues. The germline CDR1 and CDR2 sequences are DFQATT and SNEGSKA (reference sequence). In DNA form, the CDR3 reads TGCAGGTCGGAGGGTTCTGAAGCTTTCTTT. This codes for CRSEGSEAFF.

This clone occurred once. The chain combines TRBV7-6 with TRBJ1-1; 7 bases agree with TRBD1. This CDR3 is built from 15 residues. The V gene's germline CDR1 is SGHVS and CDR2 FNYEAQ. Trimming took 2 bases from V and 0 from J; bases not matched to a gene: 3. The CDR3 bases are TGTGCCAGCAGCTTATCACAGGGGTTGAACACTGAAGCTTTCTTT. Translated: CASSLSQGLNTEAFF.

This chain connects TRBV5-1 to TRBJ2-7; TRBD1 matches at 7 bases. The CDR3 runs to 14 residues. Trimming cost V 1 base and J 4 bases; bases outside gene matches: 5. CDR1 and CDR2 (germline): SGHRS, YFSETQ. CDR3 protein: CASSLSGGSYEQYF. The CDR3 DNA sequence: TGCGCCAGCAGCTTGTCAGGGGGAAGTTACGAGCAGTACTTC.

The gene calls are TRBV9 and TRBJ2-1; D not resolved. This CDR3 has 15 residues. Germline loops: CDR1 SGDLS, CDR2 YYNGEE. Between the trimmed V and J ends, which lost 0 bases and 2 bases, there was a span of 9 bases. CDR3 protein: CASSVASDPYNEQFF. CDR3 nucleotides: TGTGCCAGCAGCGTAGCATCAGATCCCTACAATGAGCAGTTCTTC.

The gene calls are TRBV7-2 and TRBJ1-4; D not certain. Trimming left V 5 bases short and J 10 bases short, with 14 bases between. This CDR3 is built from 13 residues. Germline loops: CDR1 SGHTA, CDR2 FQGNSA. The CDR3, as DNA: TGTGCCAGCAGCCCGGAGGGAGGAGGAAAACTGTTTTTT. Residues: CASSPEGGGKLFF.

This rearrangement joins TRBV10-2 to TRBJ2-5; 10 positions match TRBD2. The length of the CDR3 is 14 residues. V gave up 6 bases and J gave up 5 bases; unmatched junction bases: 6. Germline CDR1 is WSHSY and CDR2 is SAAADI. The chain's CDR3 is CASRHSGGSETQYF. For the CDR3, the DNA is TGCGCCAGCAGGCATAGCGGGGGGTCCGAGACCCAGTACTTC.

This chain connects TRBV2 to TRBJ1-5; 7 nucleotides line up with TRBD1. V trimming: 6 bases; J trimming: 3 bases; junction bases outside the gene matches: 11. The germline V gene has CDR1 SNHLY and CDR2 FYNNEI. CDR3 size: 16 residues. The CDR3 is CASSRTGTDLNQPQHF. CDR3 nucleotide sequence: TGTGCCAGCAGCCGAACCGGGACAGACCTCAATCAGCCCCAGCATTTT.

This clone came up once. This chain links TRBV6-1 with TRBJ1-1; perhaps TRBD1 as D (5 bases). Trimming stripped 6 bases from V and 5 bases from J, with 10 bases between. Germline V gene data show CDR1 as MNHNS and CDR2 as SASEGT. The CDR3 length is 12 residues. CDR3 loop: CASRRGQTEAFF. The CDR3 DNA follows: TGTGCCAGCAGACGCGGACAAACTGAAGCTTTCTTT.

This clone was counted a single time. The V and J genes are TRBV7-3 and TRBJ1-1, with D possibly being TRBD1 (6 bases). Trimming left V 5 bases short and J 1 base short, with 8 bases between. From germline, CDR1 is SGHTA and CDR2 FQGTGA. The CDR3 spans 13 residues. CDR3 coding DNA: TGTGCCAGCAGCCAGACAGGGAACACTGAAGCTTTCTTT. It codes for CASSQTGNTEAFF.

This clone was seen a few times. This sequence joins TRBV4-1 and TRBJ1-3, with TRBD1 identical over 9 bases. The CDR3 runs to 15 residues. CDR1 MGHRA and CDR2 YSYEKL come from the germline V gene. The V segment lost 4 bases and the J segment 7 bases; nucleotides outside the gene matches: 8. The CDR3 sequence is CASSRNNGQGNTIYF. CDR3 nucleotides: TGCGCCAGCAGCCGCAACAACGGACAGGGGAACACCATATATTTT.

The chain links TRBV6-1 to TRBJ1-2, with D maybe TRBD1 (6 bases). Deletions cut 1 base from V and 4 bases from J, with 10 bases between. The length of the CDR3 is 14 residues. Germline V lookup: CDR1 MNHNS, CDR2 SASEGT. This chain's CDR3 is CASSEGGPGYGYTF. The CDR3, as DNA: TGTGCCAGCAGTGAAGGGGGGCCAGGCTATGGCTACACCTTC.

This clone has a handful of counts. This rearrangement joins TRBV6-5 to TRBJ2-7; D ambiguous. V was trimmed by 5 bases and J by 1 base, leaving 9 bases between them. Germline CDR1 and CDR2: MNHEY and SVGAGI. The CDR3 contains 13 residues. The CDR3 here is CASSEERSYEQYF. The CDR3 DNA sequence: TGTGCCAGCAGTGAAGAGAGATCCTACGAGCAGTACTTC.

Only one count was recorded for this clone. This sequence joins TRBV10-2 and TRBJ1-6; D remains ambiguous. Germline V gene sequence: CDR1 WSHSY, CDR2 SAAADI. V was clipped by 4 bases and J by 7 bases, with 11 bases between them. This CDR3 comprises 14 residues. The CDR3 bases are TGCGCCAGCAGTGCCGATGGGGAGAATTCACCCCTCCACTTT. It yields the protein CASSADGENSPLHF.

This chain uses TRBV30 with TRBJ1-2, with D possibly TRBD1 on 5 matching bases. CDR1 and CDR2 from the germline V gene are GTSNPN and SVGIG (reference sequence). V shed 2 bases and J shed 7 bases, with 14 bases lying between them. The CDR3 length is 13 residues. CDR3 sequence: CAWSNGGRGGYTF. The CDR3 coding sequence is TGTGCCTGGAGTAACGGGGGAAGGGGTGGCTACACCTTC.

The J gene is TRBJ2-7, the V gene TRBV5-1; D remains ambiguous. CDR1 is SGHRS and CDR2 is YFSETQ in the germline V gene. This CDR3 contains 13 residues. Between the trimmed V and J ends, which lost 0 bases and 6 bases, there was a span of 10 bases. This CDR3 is CASSLGLLGEQYF. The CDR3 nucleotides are TGCGCCAGCAGCTTGGGACTGCTTGGCGAGCAGTACTTC.

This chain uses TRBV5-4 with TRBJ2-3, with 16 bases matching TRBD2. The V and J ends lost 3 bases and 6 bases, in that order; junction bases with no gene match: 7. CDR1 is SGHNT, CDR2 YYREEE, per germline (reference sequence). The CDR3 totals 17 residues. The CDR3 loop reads CASSSGTSGGAADTQYF. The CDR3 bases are TGTGCCAGCAGCTCTGGGACTAGCGGGGGGGCCGCGGATACGCAGTATTTT.

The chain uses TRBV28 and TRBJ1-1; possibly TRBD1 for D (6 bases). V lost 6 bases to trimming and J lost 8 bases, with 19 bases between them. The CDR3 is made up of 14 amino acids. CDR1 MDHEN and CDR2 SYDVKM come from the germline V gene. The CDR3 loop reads CASRVPFSDREAFF. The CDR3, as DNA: TGTGCCAGCAGGGTGCCCTTCAGCGACAGGGAAGCTTTCTTT.

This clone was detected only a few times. This CDR3 reads CASSLGQGLDQETQYF. In DNA form, the CDR3 reads TGCGCCAGCAGCTTGGGGCAGGGACTAGATCAAGAGACCCAGTACTTC. The chain has TRBV5-1 and TRBJ2-5; 8 nucleotides match TRBD2. The J segment lost 2 bases and the V segment lost 0 bases, leaving 6 bases of the junction unmatched. CDR1 is SGHRS and CDR2 is YFSETQ in the germline V gene. The CDR3 loop spans 16 amino acids.

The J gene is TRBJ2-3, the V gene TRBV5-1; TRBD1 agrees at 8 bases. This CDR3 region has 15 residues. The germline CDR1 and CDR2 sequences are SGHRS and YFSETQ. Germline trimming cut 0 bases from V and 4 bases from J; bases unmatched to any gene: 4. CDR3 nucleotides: TGCGCCAGCAGCTTGGGGACAGGGTCACCAGATACGCAGTATTTT. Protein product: CASSLGTGSPDTQYF.

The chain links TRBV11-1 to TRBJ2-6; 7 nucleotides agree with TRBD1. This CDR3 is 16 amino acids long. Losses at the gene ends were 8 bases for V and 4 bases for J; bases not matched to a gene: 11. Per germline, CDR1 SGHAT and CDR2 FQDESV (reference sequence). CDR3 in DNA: TGTGCCAGCCGCGGAGTACAGGGGTCAGGGGCCAACGTCCTGACTTTC. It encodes CASRGVQGSGANVLTF.

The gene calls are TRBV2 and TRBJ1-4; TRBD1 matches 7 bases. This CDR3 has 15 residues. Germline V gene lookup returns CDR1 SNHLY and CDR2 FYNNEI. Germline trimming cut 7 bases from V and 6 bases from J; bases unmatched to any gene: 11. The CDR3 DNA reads TGTGCCAGCACCCATAACAGGGGAGGTCATGAAAAACTGTTTTTT. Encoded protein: CASTHNRGGHEKLFF.

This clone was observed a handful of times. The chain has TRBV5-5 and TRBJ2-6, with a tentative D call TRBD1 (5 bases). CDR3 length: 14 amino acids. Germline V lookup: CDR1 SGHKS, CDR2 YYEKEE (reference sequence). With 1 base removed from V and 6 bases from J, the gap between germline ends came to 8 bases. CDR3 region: CASSLQGAANVLTF. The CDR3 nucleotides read TGTGCCAGCAGCTTGCAGGGCGCGGCCAACGTCCTGACTTTC. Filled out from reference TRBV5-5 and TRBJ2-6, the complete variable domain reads DAGVTQSPTHLIKTRGQQVTLRCSPISGHKSVSWYQQVLGQGPQFIFQYYEKEERGRGNFPDRFSARQFPNYSSELNVNALLLGDSALYLCASSLQGAANVLTFGAGSRLTVL.

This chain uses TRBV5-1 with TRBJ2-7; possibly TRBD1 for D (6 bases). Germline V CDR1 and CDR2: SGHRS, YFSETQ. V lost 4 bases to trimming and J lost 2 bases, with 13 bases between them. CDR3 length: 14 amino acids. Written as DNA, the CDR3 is TGCGCCAGCAGCAAATTGGGACAAACCTACGAGCAGTACTTC. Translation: CASSKLGQTYEQYF.

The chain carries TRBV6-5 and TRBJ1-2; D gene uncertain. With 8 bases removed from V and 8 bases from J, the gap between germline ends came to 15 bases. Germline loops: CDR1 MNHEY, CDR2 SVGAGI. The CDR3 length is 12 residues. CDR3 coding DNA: TGTGCCAGCTGCCAGACTTCGGGAGGCTACACCTTC. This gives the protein CASCQTSGGYTF.

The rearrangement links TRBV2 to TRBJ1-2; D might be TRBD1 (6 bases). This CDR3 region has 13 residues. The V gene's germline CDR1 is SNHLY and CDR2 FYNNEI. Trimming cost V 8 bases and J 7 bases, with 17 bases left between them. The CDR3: CASPPGGGFGYTF. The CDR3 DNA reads TGTGCCAGCCCTCCCGGGGGGGGCTTTGGCTACACCTTC.

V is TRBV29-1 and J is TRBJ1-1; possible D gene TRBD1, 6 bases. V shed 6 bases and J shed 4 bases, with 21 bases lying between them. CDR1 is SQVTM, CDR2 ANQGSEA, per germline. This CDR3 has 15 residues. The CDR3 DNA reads TGCAGCGTAGGAGATACAGGGCCTAGTGGCACTGAAGCTTTCTTT. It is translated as CSVGDTGPSGTEAFF.

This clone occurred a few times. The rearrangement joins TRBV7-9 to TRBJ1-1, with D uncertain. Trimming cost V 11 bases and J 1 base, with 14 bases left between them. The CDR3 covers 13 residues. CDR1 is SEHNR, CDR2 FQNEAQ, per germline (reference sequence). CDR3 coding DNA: TGTGCCTCGGAAGGAGCTCGGAACACTGAAGCTTTCTTT. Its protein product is CASEGARNTEAFF.

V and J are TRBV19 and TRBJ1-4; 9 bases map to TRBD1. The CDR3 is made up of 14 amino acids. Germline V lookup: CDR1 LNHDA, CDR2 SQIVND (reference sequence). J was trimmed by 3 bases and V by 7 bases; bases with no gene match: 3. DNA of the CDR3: TGTGCCAGTAACACAGGGGGCTCTAATGAAAAACTGTTTTTT. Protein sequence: CASNTGGSNEKLFF. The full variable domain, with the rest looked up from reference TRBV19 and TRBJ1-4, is DGGITQSPKYLFRKEGQNVTLSCEQNLNHDAMYWYRQDPGQGLRLIYYSQIVNDFQKGDIAEGYSVSREKKESFPLTVTSAQKNPTAFYLCASNTGGSNEKLFFGSGTQLSVL.

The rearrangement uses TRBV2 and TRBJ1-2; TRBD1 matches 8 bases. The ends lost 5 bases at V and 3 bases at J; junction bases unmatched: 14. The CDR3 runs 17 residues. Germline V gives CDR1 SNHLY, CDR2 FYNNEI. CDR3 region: CASSTSGTGRAHYGYTF. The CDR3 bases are TGTGCCAGCAGTACTTCCGGGACAGGTCGCGCCCACTATGGCTACACCTTC.

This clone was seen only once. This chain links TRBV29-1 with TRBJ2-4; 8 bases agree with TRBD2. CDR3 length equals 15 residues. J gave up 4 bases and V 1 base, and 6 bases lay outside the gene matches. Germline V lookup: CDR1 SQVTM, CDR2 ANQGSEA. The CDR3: CSVEGLRGAKNIQYF. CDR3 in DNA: TGCAGCGTTGAAGGGTTGCGGGGGGCAAAAAACATTCAGTACTTC.

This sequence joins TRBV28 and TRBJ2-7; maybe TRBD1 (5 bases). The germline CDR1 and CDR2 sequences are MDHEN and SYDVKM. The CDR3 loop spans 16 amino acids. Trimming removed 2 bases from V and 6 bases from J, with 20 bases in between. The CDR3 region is CASSLTGIILASEQYF. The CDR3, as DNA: TGTGCCAGCAGTTTAACAGGAATCATTCTCGCGAGCGAGCAGTACTTC.

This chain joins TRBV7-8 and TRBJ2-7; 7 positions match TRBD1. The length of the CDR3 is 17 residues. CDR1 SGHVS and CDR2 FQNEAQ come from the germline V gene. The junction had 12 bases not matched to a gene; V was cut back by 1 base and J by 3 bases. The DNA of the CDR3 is TGTGCCAGCAGCTTAGAATGGAGCAGGGGGTTCAACTACGAGCAGTACTTC. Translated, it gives CASSLEWSRGFNYEQYF.